This passage covers 28 T cell receptor beta chains from one sample sequenced in a study of blood T cells in healthy people across ages. It was with a sample-barcoded 5' primer and a J-beta primer mix that a second PCR of roughly 7 to 12 cycles was run. TCRdb analysed the 5' RACE reads with MiXCR anew, one entry per CDR3 protein. This table has 750,000 to 950,000 distinct CDR3 sequences, approximately 53% appearing once. Sequences were obtained from blood. All receptors come from a man older than 75 in good health.

The chain links TRBV28 to TRBJ2-3; 7 bases agree with TRBD1. The CDR3 spans 17 residues. Germline assignment: CDR1 MDHEN and CDR2 SYDVKM. V lost 5 bases and J lost 14; bases outside the gene matches: 25. CDR3 DNA: TGTGCCAGCAGTGTATTTACAGGGGTCGAACTGCACAGATACGCGTATTTT. Its translation: CASSVFTGVELHRYAYF.

This clonotype was counted a single time. This rearrangement joins TRBV4-1 to TRBJ2-5; a possible D gene is TRBD2 (6 bases). Germline V lookup: CDR1 MGHRA, CDR2 YSYEKL. Trimming stripped 1 base from V and 5 bases from J, with 14 bases between. This CDR3 has 15 residues. For the CDR3, the DNA is TGCGCCAGCAGCCAAGTAGGGAGGCTATCGGAGACCCAGTACTTC. This gives the protein CASSQVGRLSETQYF.

The chain has TRBV28 and TRBJ2-7; 9 bases agree with TRBD1. This CDR3 region has 14 residues. Trimming at V came to 3 bases and at J to 2 bases, leaving 2 bases not matched to a gene. CDR1 is MDHEN and CDR2 is SYDVKM in the germline V gene. DNA of the CDR3: TGTGCCAGCAGTTTCTACAGGGGGCCCTACGAGCAGTACTTC. Its protein is CASSFYRGPYEQYF.

The chain is built from TRBV5-1 and TRBJ2-5; perhaps TRBD2 as D (5 bases). V was shortened by 0 bases and J by 4 bases, with 13 bases between the two germline ends. The germline V gene encodes CDR1 SGHRS and CDR2 YFSETQ. The CDR3 covers 15 residues. The CDR3 protein is CASSLAKDAGETQYF. The CDR3 DNA reads TGCGCCAGCAGCTTGGCCAAGGACGCGGGAGAGACCCAGTACTTC.

This clonotype was recorded once. This chain links TRBV29-1 with TRBJ2-7, with D possibly being TRBD1 or TRBD2 (5 bases each). Trimming took off 7 bases at V and 2 bases at J, with 15 bases between the two ends. CDR3 size: 13 residues. From germline, CDR1 is SQVTM and CDR2 ANQGSEA. The CDR3 sequence: CSDGARDTYEQYF. The CDR3 DNA reads TGCAGCGACGGGGCCAGGGATACCTACGAGCAGTACTTC.

This clonotype was detected only a few times. The chain has TRBV18 and TRBJ2-6, with no clear D. Germline V CDR1 and CDR2: KGHSH, LQKENI. The CDR3 totals 17 residues. V lost 3 bases and J 2 bases, leaving 14 bases between the germline ends. CDR3 nucleotides: TGTGCCAGCTCACCGAACAGCCCCTCCACTGGGGCCAACGTCCTGACTTTC. This encodes CASSPNSPSTGANVLTF.

The genes are TRBV7-2 and TRBJ2-1; D is uncertain. This CDR3 contains 15 residues. The V end lost 4 bases, the J end lost 0 bases, and 10 bases lay between the germline ends. The germline V gene encodes CDR1 SGHTA and CDR2 FQGNSA. The CDR3 reads CASSWYRSSYNEQFF. CDR3 coding DNA: TGTGCCAGCAGCTGGTATAGGAGCTCCTACAATGAGCAGTTCTTC.

This clonotype was found a few times. The CDR3 protein is CASSGGGGQPGANVLTF. The DNA of the CDR3 is TGTGCCAGCAGCGGGGGAGGAGGACAGCCTGGGGCCAACGTCCTGACTTTC. The gene calls are TRBV9 and TRBJ2-6; D is possibly TRBD1 or TRBD2 (6 bases each). This CDR3 region has 17 residues. V lost 3 bases, J lost 2 bases, and 15 bases lay in between. Germline CDR1 is SGDLS and CDR2 is YYNGEE.

Points on this clonotype: This could be a read error, since a much larger clone is one nucleotide away. The gene calls are TRBV6-2 or TRBV6-3 and TRBJ2-7; D is ambiguous. The better agreement between TRBJ2-5 and the DNA end casts doubt on the J call. CDR1 and CDR2 (germline): MNHEY, SVGEGT. The CDR3 is 15 amino acids. In nucleotides, the CDR3 is TGTGCCAGCAGCCCTTTCCGAACGCTCCAAGAGACCCAGTACTTC. It yields the protein CASSPFRTLQETQYF.

The V call is TRBV7-2, the J call TRBJ1-4; D is possibly TRBD1 (5 bases). V was clipped by 5 bases and J by 8 bases, with 15 bases between them. Per the germline V gene, CDR1 is SGHTA and CDR2 is FQGNSA. The CDR3 covers 14 residues. The CDR3 here is CASSEDHGGEKLFF. CDR3 bases: TGTGCCAGCAGCGAGGACCACGGGGGGGAAAAACTGTTTTTT.

The CDR3 DNA is TGCAGTGCCCCGGGACAGGGGCTCCCCGAGCAGTACTTC. Residues: CSAPGQGLPEQYF. The J gene is TRBJ2-7, the V gene TRBV20-1; 10 bases line up with TRBD1. The CDR3 totals 13 residues. Germline CDR1 is DFQATT and CDR2 is SNEGSKA (reference sequence). With V trimmed by 6 bases and J by 6 bases, 8 bases remained unmatched.

J is TRBJ1-1 and V is TRBV25-1; D may be TRBD1 (5 bases). Germline V gene sequence: CDR1 MGHDK, CDR2 SYGVNS. The germline V and J ends were trimmed by 4 bases and 1 base, with 13 bases remaining between them. The CDR3 contains 15 residues. CDR3 sequence reads: CASSGITGRNTEAFF. CDR3 nucleotides: TGTGCCAGCAGTGGAATAACAGGACGGAACACTGAAGCTTTCTTT.

The gene calls are TRBV7-9 and TRBJ1-4; unclear D gene. There are 15 residues in the CDR3. Trimming pared 0 bases from V and 7 bases from J, leaving 12 bases between. Per germline, CDR1 SEHNR and CDR2 FQNEAQ (reference sequence). The CDR3 loop is CASSLAPSDSEKLFF. The CDR3 DNA reads TGTGCCAGCAGCTTAGCGCCCTCTGACTCTGAAAAACTGTTTTTT.

The chain uses TRBV18 and TRBJ2-1; a weak D match, TRBD1 (6 bases). V lost 6 bases and J lost 10, with 19 bases in between. Germline V gene sequence: CDR1 KGHSH, CDR2 LQKENI. The CDR3 is 14 residues long. The CDR3 sequence is CASSPGTYVYEQFF. The CDR3 DNA reads as TGTGCCAGCTCGCCCGGGACATACGTCTACGAGCAGTTCTTC.

Only a few counts were recorded for this clonotype. The gene calls are TRBV20-1 and TRBJ2-7; D is perhaps TRBD1 (5 bases). V dropped 6 bases and J dropped 5 bases, with 14 bases sitting between them. Per germline, CDR1 DFQATT and CDR2 SNEGSKA (reference sequence). The CDR3 loop spans 12 amino acids. DNA for the CDR3: TGCAGTGCCACAGGAGAACGCGACGAGCAGTACTTC. Its translation: CSATGERDEQYF.

J is TRBJ1-6 and V is TRBV30; TRBD1 matches 9 bases. CDR1 is GTSNPN, CDR2 SVGIG, per germline (reference sequence). This CDR3 spans 14 amino acids. V lost 2 bases and J lost 8; bases outside the gene matches: 4. The CDR3 nucleotides read TGTGCCTGGAGTACGGGACAGGGAGATTCACCCCTCCACTTT. Translation: CAWSTGQGDSPLHF.

As concerns this clonotype: Possible read error: a much larger clone is one base away. The chain has TRBV29-1 and TRBJ2-7; possibly TRBD1 or TRBD2 for D (5 bases each). Per germline, CDR1 SQVTM and CDR2 ANQGSEA. The ends were cut back, 7 bases at V and 7 bases at J, with 14 bases in the middle. CDR3 length equals 11 residues. The chain's CDR3 is CSAIEGQEQYF. The CDR3 DNA is TGCAGCGCGATAGAGGGGCAGGAGCAGTACTTC.

This clonotype has more than one count but fewer than ten. V gene TRBV27 combines with J gene TRBJ2-7, with 12 nucleotides matching TRBD1. V lost 8 bases to trimming and J lost 4 bases; unmatched junction nucleotides: 6. Germline CDR1 is MNHEY and CDR2 is SMNVEV (reference sequence). The length of the CDR3 is 14 residues. The CDR3 DNA reads as TGTGCCAGCCGTCGGGGACAGGGGGCGTACGAGCAGTACTTC. Protein sequence: CASRRGQGAYEQYF.

This clonotype was observed a handful of times. This chain joins TRBV12-3 or TRBV12-4 and TRBJ2-7; D is ambiguous. This CDR3 spans 13 amino acids. V dropped 3 bases and J dropped 2 bases, with 8 bases sitting between them. This CDR3 reads CASSFSRTYEQYF. CDR3 coding DNA: TGTGCCAGCAGTTTTAGTCGAACCTACGAGCAGTACTTC.

This clonotype has only a few counts. The V call is TRBV4-1, the J call TRBJ1-4, with 7 nucleotides matching TRBD1. Germline V gene sequence: CDR1 MGHRA, CDR2 YSYEKL. After removal of 4 bases from V and 7 bases from J, the junction contained 12 bases not matched to a gene. The CDR3 extends over 16 amino acids. CDR3 DNA: TGCGCCAGCAGCCCTCTCCCCGGGACAGTGTTTGAAAAACTGTTTTTT. It codes for CASSPLPGTVFEKLFF.

This clonotype turned up a few times. The V call is TRBV29-1, the J call TRBJ2-5, with D possibly called TRBD1 or TRBD2 (5 bases each). Trimming removed 6 bases at V and 11 bases at J, with 22 bases between. The germline CDR1 and CDR2 sequences are SQVTM and ANQGSEA. This CDR3 contains 13 residues. Here the CDR3 reads CSVGTRLLEEQYF. CDR3 coding DNA: TGCAGCGTCGGGACGCGTCTCCTGGAGGAGCAGTACTTC.

The chain uses TRBV9 and TRBJ2-5; 8 nucleotides agree with TRBD2. The trim removed 4 bases at V and 2 bases at J, leaving 4 bases unmatched. Germline CDR1 is SGDLS and CDR2 is YYNGEE. There are 14 residues in the CDR3. The CDR3 DNA reads TGTGCCAGCAGCCGACTAGCGAAACAAGAGACCCAGTACTTC. Protein: CASSRLAKQETQYF.

The genes are TRBV12-3 or TRBV12-4 and TRBJ2-1; 8 positions agree with TRBD2. V lost 6 bases, J lost 2 bases, and 12 bases stayed unmatched. CDR3 size: 17 residues. CDR3 sequence: CASSPRGAGAAYNEQFF. The CDR3, as DNA: TGTGCCAGCAGCCCCAGGGGAGCGGGAGCGGCCTACAATGAGCAGTTCTTC.

V and J are TRBV25-1 and TRBJ1-2; the D gene is possibly TRBD1 (6 bases). The germline V gene encodes CDR1 MGHDK and CDR2 SYGVNS. The CDR3 runs to 15 residues. Trimming pared 5 bases from V and 5 bases from J, leaving 18 bases between. The CDR3 nucleotides read TGTGCCAGCAGTTGGACAGATGGGCTAGGGTATGGCTACACCTTC. Encoded protein: CASSWTDGLGYGYTF.

The chain is built from TRBV19 and TRBJ2-1, with 10 bases fitting TRBD1. V gave up 7 bases and J gave up 7 bases; unmatched junction bases: 13. Per the germline V gene, CDR1 is LNHDA and CDR2 is SQIVND (reference sequence). The length of the CDR3 is 16 residues. The CDR3 spells CASTLAGDRGRNEQFF. In nucleotides, the CDR3 is TGTGCCAGTACCCTCGCGGGGGACAGGGGTAGGAATGAGCAGTTCTTC.

The CDR3 sequence: CASKTEGTTQYF. Here the CDR3 DNA reads TGCGCCAGCAAGACAGAGGGCACTACGCAGTATTTT. The chain carries TRBV5-1 and TRBJ2-3; possibly TRBD1 or TRBD2 for D (5 bases each). In germline, CDR1 is SGHRS, CDR2 YFSETQ. V lost 6 bases, J lost 8 bases, and 13 bases lay in between. The CDR3 has 12 amino acids.

The chain recombines TRBV27 with TRBJ2-7; either TRBD1 or TRBD2 may fit D (6 bases each). In germline, CDR1 is MNHEY, CDR2 SMNVEV (reference sequence). The CDR3 is 15 amino acids. V was clipped by 7 bases and J by 1 base, with 17 bases between them. The CDR3 protein is CASTRGGGGSYEQYF. The CDR3 nucleotides are TGTGCCAGCACCCGAGGGGGAGGTGGTTCCTACGAGCAGTACTTC.

This clonotype was seen more than once but under ten times. V usage is TRBV6-5 and J usage is TRBJ2-7; D may match TRBD1 or TRBD2 (5 bases each). V shed 0 bases and J shed 6 bases, with 9 bases lying between them. Germline assignment: CDR1 MNHEY and CDR2 SVGAGI. The CDR3 contains 13 residues. CDR3 nucleotide sequence: TGTGCCAGCAGTTACTCGGGGACCCTCGAGCAGTACTTC. Amino acid sequence: CASSYSGTLEQYF.